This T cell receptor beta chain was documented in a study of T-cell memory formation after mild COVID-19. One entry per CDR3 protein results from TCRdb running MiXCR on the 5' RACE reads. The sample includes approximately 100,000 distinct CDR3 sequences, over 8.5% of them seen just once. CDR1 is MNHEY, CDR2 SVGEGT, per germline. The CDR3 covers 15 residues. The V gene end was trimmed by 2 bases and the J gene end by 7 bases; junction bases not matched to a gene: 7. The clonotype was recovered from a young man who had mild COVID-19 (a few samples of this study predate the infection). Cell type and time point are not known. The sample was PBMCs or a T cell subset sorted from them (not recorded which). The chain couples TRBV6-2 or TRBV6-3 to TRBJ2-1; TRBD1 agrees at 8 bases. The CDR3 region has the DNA TGTGCCAGCAGTTACATTCTGGGACAGGCGAATGAGCAGTTCTTC. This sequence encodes CASSYILGQANEQFF.